This T cell receptor beta chain was identified in a study of technical replicates of blood from a handful of donors. Concerning this clone: The sample holds other DNA sequences that translate to the same CDR3.

The germline V gene encodes CDR1 KGHSH and CDR2 LQKENI. There are 13 residues in the CDR3. V gave up 3 bases and J gave up 0 bases, with 5 bases separating them. Repertoires were generated with immunoSEQ multiplex PCR, while TCRdb's copy carries only in-frame clones and drops some. The sample carries 65,000 to 90,000 clones, 90% to 95% recorded once. The genes are TRBV18 and TRBJ1-1; no clear D gene. The sequenced sample consisted of T cells isolated from PBMCs. The receptor's source is a human donor in good health. The CDR3 spells CASSPPMNTEAFF. In nucleotides, the CDR3 is TGTGCCAGCTCACCTCCAATGAACACTGAAGCTTTCTTT.